Presented here are 3 T cell receptor beta chains from one specimen sequenced in a study of T-cell memory formation after mild COVID-19. TCRdb reprocessed the 5' RACE reads with MiXCR, giving one entry per CDR3 protein. Seen here are 170,000 or so distinct CDR3 sequences, around 30% observed once, and the top ten hold around 13%. The sequenced material came from PBMCs or a T cell subset sorted from them (not recorded which). Receptors originate from an adult woman who had mild COVID-19 (a few samples of this study predate the infection). Cell type and time point are not known.

V usage is TRBV4-3 and J usage is TRBJ1-1, with a tentative D call TRBD1 (6 bases). The V end lost 1 base, the J end lost 8 bases, and 20 bases lay between the germline ends. Germline CDR1 LGHNA, CDR2 YSLEER. The CDR3 totals 16 residues. This CDR3 reads CASSQGEGEGGTEAFF. The DNA for the CDR3 is TGCGCCAGCAGCCAAGGAGAAGGAGAAGGGGGTACCGAAGCTTTCTTT.

This chain uses TRBV12-3 or TRBV12-4 with TRBJ1-5; no clear D gene. Between the trimmed V and J ends, which lost 5 bases and 3 bases, there was a span of 5 bases. This CDR3 comprises 12 residues. The DNA of the CDR3 is TGTGCCAGCAGTGCCCCCAATCAGCCCCAGCATTTT. This codes for CASSAPNQPQHF.

This chain links TRBV25-1 with TRBJ1-5; D not resolved. V was pared by 5 bases and J by 7 bases, with 15 bases between. The germline V gene encodes CDR1 MGHDK and CDR2 SYGVNS. CDR3 length: 14 amino acids. In nucleotides, the CDR3 is TGTGCCAGCAGTCAAGCACTTGTCGGACAGCCCCAGCATTTT. It yields the protein CASSQALVGQPQHF.